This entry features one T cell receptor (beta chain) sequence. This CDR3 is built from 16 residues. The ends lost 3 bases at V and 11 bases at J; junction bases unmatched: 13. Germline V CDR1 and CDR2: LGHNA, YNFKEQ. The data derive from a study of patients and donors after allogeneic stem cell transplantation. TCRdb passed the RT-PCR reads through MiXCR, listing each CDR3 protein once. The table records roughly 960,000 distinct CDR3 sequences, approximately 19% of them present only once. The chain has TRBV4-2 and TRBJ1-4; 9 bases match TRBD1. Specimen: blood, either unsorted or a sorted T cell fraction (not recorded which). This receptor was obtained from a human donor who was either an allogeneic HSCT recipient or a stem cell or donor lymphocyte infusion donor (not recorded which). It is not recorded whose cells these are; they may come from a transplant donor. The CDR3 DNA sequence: TGTGCCAGCAGCCATGCGACGCCGGGACAGGGAGCGAAACTGTTTTTT. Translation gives CASSHATPGQGAKLFF.